The T cell receptor beta chain under discussion was sequenced for a study of T cells after yellow fever vaccination. Overall study: Fractions low in cell number were prepared with SMART-Seq v4 Ultra Low Input.

V was clipped by 4 bases and J by 8 bases; unmatched bases: 8. CDR3 length: 14 amino acids. CDR1 is LNHDA and CDR2 is SQIVND in the germline V gene (reference sequence). TCRdb independently ran MiXCR on the 5' RACE reads; one entry per CDR3 protein. The table has about 220,000 distinct CDR3 sequences, roughly 6.3% seen once; the top ten hold 1.1%. The chain joins TRBV19 to TRBJ2-1; TRBD1 matches at 7 bases. This clonotype was sampled from a man younger than 45 who received the YFV17D yellow fever vaccine. The specimen was CD4+ T cells sorted from PBMCs, collected on the day of the yellow fever booster vaccination. CDR3 residues: CASSTTGQTDEQFF. The DNA for the CDR3 is TGTGCCAGTAGTACAACGGGACAGACCGATGAGCAGTTCTTC.